This T cell receptor beta chain was recovered during a study of blood T cells in healthy people across ages (dated by TCRdb to the mid-2010s). About the investigation overall: In model experiments, roughly one uniquely barcoded TCR beta cDNA molecule per two T cells was captured by template switching. Age-related changes in TCR beta repertoire diversity were measured in the study by deep sequencing normalized with unique cDNA molecular identifiers. The donors were divided into four age groups: young (average around 16 years), middle-aged (around 41), aged (approximately 59) and long-lived (more than 75). To avoid experimental bias, donors of different ages were distributed randomly across sequencing lanes. For two donors (one aged 18 to 30 and one aged 80 or older), the study analyzed two additional independent replicas of 1 million unique cDNA reads from the same blood draw.

As for this clonotype: The target of this receptor is not known. The record has no base qualities; no much larger clone is one base away.

The germline V gene (reference sequence) specifies DFQATT as CDR1 and SNEGSKA as CDR2. Inclusive of the bounding cysteine and phenylalanine, the CDR3 is 12 residues long. Only CDR3 DNA remains: 36 bases, in frame from the first base. Libraries were made using 5' RACE. TCRdb records Illumina HiSeq 2500 as the sequencer. The second PCR ran for about 6 to 11 cycles and used a J-beta primer mix along with a sample-barcoded 5' primer. A template-switch 5' adaptor carrying 12 random nucleotides introduced a unique molecular identifier onto each TCR beta cDNA molecule. Each sample yielded at least 3 million CDR3-containing paired-end reads. All of the RNA was converted into first-strand cDNA using the Mint cDNA synthesis kit, with a TRBC-specific oligonucleotide serving as the primer. All cDNA was treated with uracil-DNA glycosylase and then went through a first 18-cycle PCR with the universal primers M1SS and BC2_uni_R. Concerning the study's data processing: For normalization, 1 million high-quality reads, each with a distinct molecular identifier, were randomly selected from each sample. Instead of being binned into consensus sequences, reads that shared molecular identifiers were thrown out. CDR3 identification, clonotype clustering and error correction used MiTCR with a Q25 quality threshold and the strictest error-elimination algorithm. Lower-bound total TCR beta diversity was estimated with a nonparametric unseen species model using Euler transformation. Through fastp at Q25 and MiXCR, TCRdb rebuilt clones from the public reads, retaining in-frame beta chains. For every CDR3 protein sequence, its rows merge into one entry that carries the most common genes and DNA. TCRdb's processing, not the authors', yielded these V and J calls. For this sample the table gives hundreds of thousands of distinct CDR3 sequences, of which approximately 30% were detected only once. The ten largest clones represent approximately 14% of the sample.

Systemically healthy Caucasian individuals from Russia, some 36 in total and aged about 6 to 90 years, were included as donors. Approximately 9.3 milliliters of peripheral blood were drawn from each donor into EDTA-treated Vacutainer tubes. Ficoll-Paque density-gradient centrifugation was used to isolate PBMCs, with at least 7 million per sample. Total RNA was extracted from PBMCs with Trizol reagent, with at least 6 micrograms obtained per sample. Naive CD45RAhigh/CD27high T cell percentages were measured by flow cytometry on a PBMC aliquot from every donor. Overall study outcomes, separate from this receptor: Compared with the aged group, more naive CD4+ T cells, fewer expanded clones and increased TCR diversity were shown by the long-lived group, suggesting age selection. As age increased, observed TCR beta diversity per million T cells dropped in a roughly linear way, and a significant reduction was already evident by age approximately 40. Estimates of total diversity based on one million sequenced T cells were considered lower bounds and underestimates. Since profiling was done on bulk unsorted PBMCs, naive and antigen-experienced compartments could not be conclusively compared. Donor CMV infection status was unknown, potentially confounding age-related changes in expanded clonotypes. There was a strong correlation between observed TCR beta diversity and the percentage of naive T cells measured by flow cytometry.

The origin of this receptor is a woman of 80 years or more in good health. Sequencing was carried out using blood. The rearranged chain carries TRBV20-1 and TRBJ2-5; the D gene is perhaps TRBD2, on 7 matching bases. The DNA end is a closer match to TRBJ2-7, so the J assignment may be wrong. The DNA reads as follows: TGCAGTGCTGGACTAGGGGGCTACGAGCAGTACTTC. It encodes CSAGLGGYEQYF.